One and the same sample provided the 2 T cell receptor beta chains below, sequenced in a study of cytotoxic CD8 clonotypes in ibrutinib-treated CLL. TCRdb's table, derived via immunoSEQ multiplex PCR, lists solely in-frame clones and lacks some. Among 90,000 to 100,000 clones listed, 78% were seen once. The source was PBMCs, collected after 12 months of ibrutinib treatment. The receptors stem from a human donor with chronic lymphocytic leukemia.

The V gene is TRBV7-9, the J gene TRBJ1-6; D ambiguous. This CDR3 has 13 residues. In germline, CDR1 is SEHNR, CDR2 FQNEAQ (reference sequence). Trimming left V 5 bases short and J 9 bases short, with 11 bases between. The CDR3 spells CASSPAGSSPLHF. The DNA of the CDR3 is TGTGCCAGCAGCCCCGCCGGGAGTTCACCCCTCCACTTT.

This clone was seen only once. The chain employs TRBV30 and TRBJ2-2; tentative D call: TRBD1 (6 bases). The CDR3 is made up of 11 amino acids. The V end was cut by 4 bases, the J end by 6 bases, with 6 bases between. Per the germline V gene, CDR1 is GTSNPN and CDR2 is SVGIG (reference sequence). The CDR3 sequence: CAWTGAGELFF. The CDR3 nucleotides read TGTGCCTGGACAGGGGCCGGGGAGCTGTTTTTT.